Presented here are 20 T cell receptor beta chains from one specimen sequenced in a study of cytomegalovirus exposure and HLA in healthy donors. PCR primers comprised 60 Vbeta and 13 Jbeta primers. Profiling relied on immunoSEQ multiplex PCR, and the TCRdb table lists in-frame clones only, not all of them. The data show 100,000 or so clones, with around 15% seen just once and approximately 0.8% held by the top ten. The sample comprised PBMCs. The receptors shown here come from a female donor in good health and CMV-seronegative.

This sequence joins TRBV7-2 and TRBJ1-2; 10 bases align to TRBD1. V was clipped by 5 bases and J by 8 bases; unmatched bases: 5. This CDR3 is built from 13 residues. Per the germline V gene, CDR1 is SGHTA and CDR2 is FQGNSA. This chain's CDR3 is CASSLGQGRGYTF. The CDR3 DNA reads as TGTGCCAGCAGCCTGGGACAGGGGAGAGGCTACACCTTC.

This clone was detected a few times. DNA for the CDR3: TGTGCCACCAGCAGTAGGGGCGCAGATACGCAGTATTTT. As protein: CATSSRGADTQYF. The chain combines TRBV15 with TRBJ2-3, with a possible D match to TRBD1 (5 bases). The CDR3 sequence is 13 residues long. V was clipped by 3 bases and J by 4 bases, with 8 bases between them. CDR1 is LNHNV, CDR2 YYDKDF, per germline (reference sequence).

The DNA of the CDR3 is TGTGCCAGCAGCCGGGGAGGAGGAGAAAAACTGTTTTTT. Its protein is CASSRGGGEKLFF. This rearrangement joins TRBV7-2 to TRBJ1-4; D call uncertain. V shed 5 bases and J shed 8 bases, with 12 bases lying between them. Germline values: CDR1 SGHTA, CDR2 FQGNSA. CDR3 length equals 13 residues. The variable domain in full, with the rest retrieved from reference TRBV7-2 and TRBJ1-4, is GAGVSQSPSNKVTEKGKDVELRCDPISGHTALYWYRQSLGQGLEFLIYFQGNSAPDKSGLPSDRFSAERTGGSVSTLTIQRTQQEDSAVYLCASSRGGGEKLFFGSGTQLSVL.

This rearrangement joins TRBV16 to TRBJ1-5; D unresolved. The CDR3 runs 17 residues. V lost 0 bases, J lost 7 bases, and 19 bases lay in between. Germline lookup yields CDR1 KGHSY and CDR2 FQNENV. The CDR3 nucleotides read TGTGCCAGCAGCCAATCAGGAAGGACTCAAAGTATCCAGCCCCAGCATTTT. Amino acids: CASSQSGRTQSIQPQHF.

On this clone: At one boundary the junction diverges from the germline segment, which might be a read error. The J gene is TRBJ2-1, the V gene TRBV30, with 9 nucleotides matching TRBD2. Looked up from germline, CDR1 is GTSNPN and CDR2 is SVGIG (reference sequence). The CDR3 sequence is 13 residues long. CDR3 sequence: CGGASGNYNEQFF. CDR3 DNA: TGCGGCGGGGCTAGCGGGAACTACAATGAGCAGTTCTTC.

The chain has TRBV10-3 and TRBJ2-1; 16 nucleotides align to TRBD2. The junction had 5 bases not matched to a gene; V was cut back by 6 bases and J by 9 bases. The CDR3 sequence is 15 residues long. Germline V lookup: CDR1 ENHRY, CDR2 SYGVKD. The DNA of the CDR3 is TGTGCCATCAGAGGGACTAGCGGGAGGGATAGTGAGCAGTTCTTC. It codes for CAIRGTSGRDSEQFF.

This clone has only a few counts. The genes are TRBV6-6 and TRBJ1-2; TRBD1 agrees at 11 bases. In germline, CDR1 is MNHNY, CDR2 SVGAGI (reference sequence). The CDR3 contains 14 residues. V shed 9 bases and J 4 bases; nucleotides not matched to a gene: 7. CDR3 residues: CASGGQGVSYGYTF. CDR3 DNA: TGTGCCAGTGGGGGACAGGGGGTGAGCTATGGCTACACCTTC.

This clone was seen more than once but under ten times. The chain employs TRBV6-5 and TRBJ1-2, with D tentatively TRBD1 (5 bases). Germline loops: CDR1 MNHEY, CDR2 SVGAGI. The CDR3 loop spans 14 amino acids. V lost 0 bases to trimming and J lost 9 bases, with 14 bases between them. CDR3: CASSYSSQGSSYTF. CDR3 bases: TGTGCCAGCAGTTACTCTAGCCAGGGAAGTAGCTACACCTTC.

This sequence joins TRBV5-6 and TRBJ2-5; 9 positions agree with TRBD1. CDR1 is SGHDT, CDR2 YYEEEE, per germline. CDR3 size: 15 residues. The trim removed 4 bases at V and 5 bases at J, leaving 9 bases unmatched. CDR3 sequence reads: CASSPRQGGRETQYF. DNA of the CDR3: TGTGCCAGCAGCCCGAGACAGGGGGGTAGGGAGACCCAGTACTTC.

The chain joins TRBV25-1 to TRBJ2-5; D might be TRBD1 (6 bases). This CDR3 region has 17 residues. CDR1 and CDR2 (germline): MGHDK, SYGVNS. Trimming pared 3 bases from V and 5 bases from J, leaving 22 bases between. DNA for the CDR3: TGTGCCAGCAGTGATTCTCCAGGACAGTACGGTTGGGAGACCCAGTACTTC. Its translation is CASSDSPGQYGWETQYF.

This clone was counted a few times. The chain joins TRBV4-1 to TRBJ1-5; no reliable D call. CDR1 MGHRA and CDR2 YSYEKL come from the germline V gene. The CDR3 totals 15 residues. V was pared by 8 bases and J by 0 bases, with 14 bases between. CDR3 nucleotide sequence: TGCGCCAGCTCCCCCGCACTTTATAGCAATCAGCCCCAGCATTTT. It translates to CASSPALYSNQPQHF.

The chain uses TRBV12-5 and TRBJ2-1; 9 bases agree with TRBD2. V was pared by 2 bases and J by 3 bases, with 5 bases of the junction left unmatched. Germline loops: CDR1 LGHNT, CDR2 FRNRAP. CDR3 length equals 16 residues. The CDR3 region is CASGLWASGNYNEQFF. In nucleotides, the CDR3 is TGTGCTAGTGGTTTGTGGGCTAGCGGGAACTACAATGAGCAGTTCTTC.

This clone was observed a few times. In DNA, the CDR3 is TGTGCCTGCAGGGGAGGGAGCAATCAGCCCCAGCATTTT. Its translation: CACRGGSNQPQHF. The genes are TRBV30 and TRBJ1-5; maybe TRBD1 (6 bases). The CDR3 loop spans 13 amino acids. Germline V CDR1 and CDR2: GTSNPN, SVGIG (reference sequence). Trimming pared 6 bases from V and 1 base from J, leaving 10 bases between.

The chain couples TRBV6-1 to TRBJ1-1; 9 bases align to TRBD1. This CDR3 is built from 15 residues. Germline V gene lookup returns CDR1 MNHNS and CDR2 SASEGT. The V segment lost 5 bases and the J segment 4 bases; nucleotides outside the gene matches: 8. The CDR3 DNA reads TGTGCCAGCAGTACTCTAGACAGGGGGGGCACTGAAGCTTTCTTT. Translated: CASSTLDRGGTEAFF.

Sample share makes this clone medium-sized. The gene calls are TRBV6-4 and TRBJ2-3; D unclear. V shed 0 bases and J shed 3 bases, with 4 bases lying between them. Germline-derived CDR1 and CDR2 are MRHNA and SNTAGT. The length of the CDR3 is 13 residues. CDR3 amino acids: CASSDSTTDTQYF. The CDR3 region has the DNA TGTGCCAGCAGTGACTCGACTACAGATACGCAGTATTTT.

This chain links TRBV6-1 with TRBJ2-7; 9 bases are a match to TRBD1. Germline V gene sequence: CDR1 MNHNS, CDR2 SASEGT. This CDR3 is 15 amino acids long. With V trimmed by 5 bases and J by 4 bases, 9 bases remained unmatched. The CDR3 nucleotides read TGTGCCAGCAGTAAGACAGGGACAGGGTTGTACGAGCAGTACTTC. Its protein product is CASSKTGTGLYEQYF.

This chain links TRBV18 with TRBJ1-2; TRBD1 aligns across 8 bases. CDR1 KGHSH and CDR2 LQKENI come from the germline V gene. Unmatched junction bases numbered 5, after V lost 0 bases and J lost 8 bases. CDR3 size: 14 residues. The CDR3 region is CASSPPDRALGYTF. For the CDR3, the DNA is TGTGCCAGCTCACCACCGGACAGGGCCCTCGGCTACACCTTC.

V and J are TRBV4-1 and TRBJ2-4; 8 bases are a match to TRBD2. Looked up from germline, CDR1 is MGHRA and CDR2 is YSYEKL. The CDR3 length is 15 residues. V gave up 0 bases and J gave up 8 bases; unmatched junction bases: 6. CDR3 nucleotides: TGCGCCAGCAGCCAAGAAGGGACTAGAAGCGACATTCAGTACTTC. Translating gives CASSQEGTRSDIQYF.

This chain connects TRBV4-3 to TRBJ2-7; TRBD1 matches at 8 bases. The CDR3 is made up of 14 amino acids. Germline trimming cut 2 bases from V and 5 bases from J; bases unmatched to any gene: 5. Looked up from germline, CDR1 is LGHNA and CDR2 is YSLEER. CDR3 amino acids: CASSQLSGGHEQYF. DNA of the CDR3: TGCGCCAGCAGCCAATTGTCAGGGGGCCACGAGCAGTACTTC.

This clone was recorded a few times. The rearrangement joins TRBV6-5 to TRBJ2-3; 8 nucleotides match TRBD2. CDR3 length: 14 residues. Per germline, CDR1 MNHEY and CDR2 SVGAGI. With 5 bases clipped from V and 6 bases from J, the junction kept 7 bases outside the gene matches. CDR3 sequence: CASSKGLATDTQYF. The CDR3 DNA reads TGTGCCAGCAGTAAAGGACTAGCAACGGATACGCAGTATTTT.